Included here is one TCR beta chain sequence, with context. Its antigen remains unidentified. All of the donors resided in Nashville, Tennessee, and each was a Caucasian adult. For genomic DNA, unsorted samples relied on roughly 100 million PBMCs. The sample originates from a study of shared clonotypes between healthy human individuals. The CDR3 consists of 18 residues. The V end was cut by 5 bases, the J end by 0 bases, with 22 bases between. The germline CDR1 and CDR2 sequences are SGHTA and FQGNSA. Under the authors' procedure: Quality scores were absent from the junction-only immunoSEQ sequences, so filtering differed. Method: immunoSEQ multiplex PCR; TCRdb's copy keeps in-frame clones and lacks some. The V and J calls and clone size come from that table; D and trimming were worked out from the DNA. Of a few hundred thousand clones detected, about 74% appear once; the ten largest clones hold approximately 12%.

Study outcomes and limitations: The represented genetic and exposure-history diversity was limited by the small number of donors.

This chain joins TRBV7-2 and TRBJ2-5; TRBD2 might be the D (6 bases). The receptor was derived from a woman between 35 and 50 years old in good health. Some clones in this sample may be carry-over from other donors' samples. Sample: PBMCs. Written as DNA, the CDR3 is TGTGCCAGCAGCCGGTCGAGGTCTGGGGGGTCGTACCAAGAGACCCAGTACTTC. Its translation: CASSRSRSGGSYQETQYF. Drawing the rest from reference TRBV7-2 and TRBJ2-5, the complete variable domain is GAGVSQSPSNKVTEKGKDVELRCDPISGHTALYWYRQSLGQGLEFLIYFQGNSAPDKSGLPSDRFSAERTGGSVSTLTIQRTQQEDSAVYLCASSRSRSGGSYQETQYFGPGTRLLVL.